A single sample is the source of the 32 T cell receptor beta chains below, sequenced in a study of blood T cell repertoires in COVID-19. Clones were read by immunoSEQ multiplex PCR, and TCRdb kept only the in-frame ones, dropping some. The table has tens of thousands of clones, around 86% seen once. The specimen was peripheral blood. The receptors were gathered from a man between 50 and 59 years old with active COVID-19.

The rearrangement joins TRBV6-5 to TRBJ1-5; D not resolved. Deletions cut 0 bases from V and 4 bases from J, with 10 bases between. The CDR3 length is 15 residues. CDR1 and CDR2 (germline): MNHEY, SVGAGI. CDR3 bases: TGTGCCAGCAGTTACTCAGCCAGCGAGAATCAGCCCCAGCATTTT. This codes for CASSYSASENQPQHF.

This chain links TRBV10-3 with TRBJ1-5, with 9 bases that match TRBD1. The V segment lost 10 bases and the J segment 6 bases; nucleotides outside the gene matches: 7. The CDR3 is made up of 13 amino acids. Germline V gives CDR1 ENHRY, CDR2 SYGVKD. The CDR3 DNA follows: TGTGCCACAGGACAGGGGTTAGGTCAGCCCCAGCATTTT. This translates into CATGQGLGQPQHF.

The chain combines TRBV7-9 with TRBJ1-1, with D possibly TRBD1 on 6 matching bases. V lost 2 bases and J lost 4, with 8 bases in between. Germline V gene sequence: CDR1 SEHNR, CDR2 FQNEAQ (reference sequence). CDR3 size: 13 residues. This chain's CDR3 is CASSLSGATEAFF. For the CDR3, the DNA is TGTGCCAGCAGCTTATCAGGGGCCACTGAAGCTTTCTTT.

The chain joins TRBV18 to TRBJ2-7, with 9 bases that match TRBD2. The ends lost 3 bases at V and 5 bases at J; junction bases unmatched: 2. The CDR3 runs 13 residues. Germline loops: CDR1 KGHSH, CDR2 LQKENI. The chain's CDR3 is CASSPGLANEQYF. The CDR3 DNA follows: TGTGCCAGCTCACCGGGACTAGCCAACGAGCAGTACTTC.

The V call is TRBV7-8, the J call TRBJ2-7, with 7 bases matching TRBD1. With V trimmed by 5 bases and J by 6 bases, 16 bases remained unmatched. Germline CDR1 is SGHVS and CDR2 is FQNEAQ. The CDR3 totals 16 residues. This chain's CDR3 is CASSLSRDRRLGEQYF. DNA of the CDR3: TGTGCCAGCAGCCTCTCCCGGGACAGACGGCTTGGCGAGCAGTACTTC.

The J gene is TRBJ1-5, the V gene TRBV19, with D uncertain. Trimming cost V 5 bases and J 2 bases, with 7 bases left between them. CDR3 size: 13 residues. CDR1 and CDR2 (germline): LNHDA, SQIVND (reference sequence). In DNA, the CDR3 is TGTGCCAGTAGTGGAGCGGGCAATCAGCCCCAGCATTTT. It is translated as CASSGAGNQPQHF.

The chain carries TRBV3-1 (or the pseudogene TRBV3-2) and TRBJ1-1; perhaps TRBD1 as D (5 bases). The germline CDR1 and CDR2 sequences are LGHDT and YNNKEL (reference sequence). The V end lost 4 bases, the J end lost 4 bases, and 13 bases lay between the germline ends. CDR3 length: 14 amino acids. Here the CDR3 reads CASSPRRGGTEAFF. CDR3 sequence (DNA): TGTGCCAGCAGCCCGAGGAGGGGTGGCACTGAAGCTTTCTTT.

V usage is TRBV28 and J usage is TRBJ1-6; 9 nucleotides agree with TRBD1. Looked up from germline, CDR1 is MDHEN and CDR2 is SYDVKM. V gave up 6 bases and J gave up 4 bases; unmatched junction bases: 7. This CDR3 contains 16 residues. The CDR3 is CASRGDREFYNSPLHF. DNA of the CDR3: TGTGCCAGCAGGGGGGACAGGGAGTTTTATAATTCACCCCTCCACTTT.

The count of this clone is one. The chain couples TRBV19 to TRBJ2-1; the match to TRBD1 covers 10 bases. V gave up 5 bases and J gave up 2 bases; unmatched junction bases: 9. From germline, CDR1 is LNHDA and CDR2 SQIVND (reference sequence). This CDR3 contains 17 residues. This CDR3 is CASSSHRQGAAYNEQFF. The DNA of the CDR3 is TGTGCCAGTAGTTCCCACCGACAGGGGGCCGCCTACAATGAGCAGTTCTTC. The full variable domain, rest sourced from reference TRBV19 and TRBJ2-1, is DGGITQSPKYLFRKEGQNVTLSCEQNLNHDAMYWYRQDPGQGLRLIYYSQIVNDFQKGDIAEGYSVSREKKESFPLTVTSAQKNPTAFYLCASSSHRQGAAYNEQFFGPGTRLTVL.

This chain joins TRBV6-5 and TRBJ1-1; 7 bases are shared with TRBD1. J was trimmed by 3 bases and V by 0 bases; bases with no gene match: 4. Germline V gene data show CDR1 as MNHEY and CDR2 as SVGAGI. This CDR3 has 15 amino acids. CDR3 sequence reads: CASSYSRQGDTEAFF. CDR3 nucleotides: TGTGCCAGCAGTTACTCGAGGCAGGGGGACACTGAAGCTTTCTTT.

V gene TRBV19 combines with J gene TRBJ2-5; 12 nucleotides align to TRBD2. Losses at the gene ends were 4 bases for V and 3 bases for J; bases not matched to a gene: 0. CDR3 length equals 14 residues. CDR1 is LNHDA, CDR2 SQIVND, per germline (reference sequence). CDR3: CASSRTSGKETQYF. The CDR3 bases are TGTGCCAGTAGTAGGACTAGCGGGAAAGAGACCCAGTACTTC.

V and J are TRBV2 and TRBJ1-4; 8 bases match TRBD1. This CDR3 spans 14 amino acids. Germline CDR1 and CDR2: SNHLY and FYNNEI. Trimming cost V 3 bases and J 10 bases; bases outside gene matches: 7. CDR3 DNA sequence: TGTGCCAGCAGTGATGAGACAGGGGTCGGAAAACTGTTTTTT. It specifies CASSDETGVGKLFF.

The V gene is TRBV29-1, the J gene TRBJ2-1, with 12 bases aligning to TRBD2. J lost 6 bases, V lost 5 bases, and 8 bases had no gene match. The V gene's germline CDR1 is SQVTM and CDR2 ANQGSEA. There are 15 residues in the CDR3. CDR3 sequence: CSVRILAGGPNEQFF. The CDR3 DNA reads as TGCAGCGTTCGGATACTAGCGGGAGGTCCCAATGAGCAGTTCTTC.

The J gene is TRBJ2-1, the V gene TRBV7-3, with 9 bases identical to TRBD2. V gave up 1 base and J gave up 5 bases; unmatched junction bases: 3. The CDR3 length is 15 residues. The germline V gene encodes CDR1 SGHTA and CDR2 FQGTGA. CDR3: CASSLSLAGNNEQFF. CDR3 nucleotides: TGTGCCAGCAGCTTAAGTCTAGCGGGAAACAATGAGCAGTTCTTC. The full variable domain, completed using reference TRBV7-3 and TRBJ2-1, is GAGVSQTPSNKVTEKGKYVELRCDPISGHTALYWYRQSLGQGPEFLIYFQGTGAADDSGLPNDRFFAVRPEGSVSTLKIQRTERGDSAVYLCASSLSLAGNNEQFFGPGTRLTVL.

The chain is built from TRBV4-3 and TRBJ2-7, with 9 bases identical to TRBD2. Trimming removed 4 bases from V and 5 bases from J; junction bases left unmatched: 12. The CDR3 is made up of 16 amino acids. CDR1 LGHNA and CDR2 YSLEER come from the germline V gene. This chain's CDR3 is CASSRSLGRGGNEQYF. Written as DNA, the CDR3 is TGCGCCAGCAGCCGCTCCTTGGGGCGGGGGGGCAACGAGCAGTACTTC.

This clone was counted a few times. The V and J genes are TRBV4-1 and TRBJ1-5, with 10 bases lining up with TRBD1. The V gene end was trimmed by 3 bases and the J gene end by 7 bases; junction bases not matched to a gene: 18. This CDR3 comprises 19 residues. CDR1 and CDR2 from the germline V gene are MGHRA and YSYEKL. CDR3 nucleotide sequence: TGCGCCAGCAGCCACAACCAACCCTCCGGGACAGGGGAAGGCCAGCCCCAGCATTTT. It is translated as CASSHNQPSGTGEGQPQHF.

The chain couples TRBV11-2 to TRBJ2-7; 11 bases are shared with TRBD1. Germline-derived CDR1 and CDR2 are SGHAT and FQNNGV. V lost 5 bases and J lost 6; bases outside the gene matches: 6. The CDR3 length is 14 residues. This CDR3 is CASSPGQGASEQYF. The CDR3 nucleotides are TGTGCCAGCAGCCCAGGACAGGGGGCGAGCGAGCAGTACTTC.

This clone came up a few times. The chain joins TRBV6-2 or TRBV6-3 to TRBJ1-1; TRBD1 agrees at 9 bases. After removal of 1 base from V and 0 bases from J, the junction contained 3 bases not matched to a gene. The CDR3 has 16 amino acids. Germline lookup yields CDR1 MNHEY and CDR2 SVGEGT. The CDR3 DNA is TGTGCCAGCAGTTACTATCGGGACAGGGTGAACACTGAAGCTTTCTTT. As protein: CASSYYRDRVNTEAFF.

This rearrangement joins TRBV5-1 to TRBJ2-2, with no clear D. V was trimmed by 0 bases and J by 0 bases, leaving 6 bases between them. Per germline, CDR1 SGHRS and CDR2 YFSETQ. The length of the CDR3 is 15 residues. Written as DNA, the CDR3 is TGCGCCAGCAGCTTGGGACACGCGAACACCGGGGAGCTGTTTTTT. Its translation: CASSLGHANTGELFF.

V and J are TRBV20-1 and TRBJ1-5, with no clear D. V lost 3 bases and J lost 1, with 7 bases in between. The CDR3 runs to 13 residues. Germline-derived CDR1 and CDR2 are DFQATT and SNEGSKA (reference sequence). Written as DNA, the CDR3 is TGCAGTGCTAGTTCGGGGAGCAATCAGCCCCAGCATTTT. As protein: CSASSGSNQPQHF.

The chain is built from TRBV19 and TRBJ1-1; possible D gene TRBD1, 6 bases. Trimming took 6 bases from V and 1 from J, leaving 12 bases between them. From germline, CDR1 is LNHDA and CDR2 SQIVND (reference sequence). The CDR3 runs to 14 residues. The CDR3 DNA reads as TGTGCCAGTAGGACCGGGACAAAGAACACTGAAGCTTTCTTT. Translation: CASRTGTKNTEAFF.

The chain uses TRBV5-5 and TRBJ2-3, with 13 positions matching TRBD2. Trimming took 6 bases from V and 0 from J; bases not matched to a gene: 7. CDR3 size: 17 residues. In germline, CDR1 is SGHKS, CDR2 YYEKEE (reference sequence). The CDR3 protein is CASTRTSGGVSTDTQYF. CDR3 bases: TGTGCCAGCACCCGGACTAGCGGGGGCGTGAGCACAGATACGCAGTATTTT.

The chain links TRBV19 to TRBJ2-1, with 9 bases fitting TRBD2. The germline V gene has CDR1 LNHDA and CDR2 SQIVND (reference sequence). This CDR3 region has 16 residues. V lost 5 bases, J lost 4 bases, and 9 bases stayed unmatched. CDR3 protein: CASSPRVAGEYNEQFF. CDR3 DNA: TGTGCCAGTAGTCCCCGGGTAGCGGGGGAATACAATGAGCAGTTCTTC. Full variable domain (remainder filled in from reference TRBV19 and TRBJ2-1): DGGITQSPKYLFRKEGQNVTLSCEQNLNHDAMYWYRQDPGQGLRLIYYSQIVNDFQKGDIAEGYSVSREKKESFPLTVTSAQKNPTAFYLCASSPRVAGEYNEQFFGPGTRLTVL.

The V and J genes are TRBV9 and TRBJ2-7, with TRBD2 identical over 8 bases. CDR1 and CDR2 (germline): SGDLS, YYNGEE. This CDR3 is built from 14 residues. Losses at the gene ends were 3 bases for V and 5 bases for J; bases not matched to a gene: 7. The chain's CDR3 is CASSGPGLDDEQYF. The CDR3 DNA reads as TGTGCCAGCAGCGGTCCGGGACTAGATGACGAGCAGTACTTC.

CDR3 in DNA: TGCGCCAGCAGCTTGTTCGACAGGGGTGAAAAACTGTTTTTT. It is translated as CASSLFDRGEKLFF. The rearrangement uses TRBV5-1 and TRBJ1-4; TRBD1 agrees at 8 bases. V lost 1 base, J lost 7 bases, and 3 bases stayed unmatched. Germline loops: CDR1 SGHRS, CDR2 YFSETQ. This CDR3 has 14 amino acids.

The genes are TRBV21-1 and TRBJ2-3; the table names TRBD2, a call not compared with the DNA. TRBV21-1 is reported as a pseudogene. There are 16 residues in the CDR3. CDR3 in DNA: TGTGCCAGCAGCAAAGGGGCAGGAGGTCCCACAGATACGCAGTATTTT. This encodes CASSKGAGGPTDTQYF.

The chain combines TRBV7-2 with TRBJ1-5; maybe TRBD1 (6 bases). The V gene's germline CDR1 is SGHTA and CDR2 FQGNSA. V was clipped by 1 base and J by 6 bases, with 16 bases between them. The CDR3 length is 16 residues. The DNA of the CDR3 is TGTGCCAGCAGCTTAGTTGGGGGGGCTAACAGTCAGCCCCAGCATTTT. This sequence encodes CASSLVGGANSQPQHF.

The CDR3 here is CASSLRSGVYNEQFF. CDR3 in DNA: TGTGCCAGCAGCTTGCGGTCAGGGGTGTACAATGAGCAGTTCTTC. The chain couples TRBV5-4 to TRBJ2-1, with D possibly matching TRBD1 (6 bases). Germline V gives CDR1 SGHNT, CDR2 YYREEE (reference sequence). V was trimmed by 1 base and J by 4 bases, leaving 12 bases between them. This CDR3 spans 15 amino acids.

The rearrangement joins TRBV9 to TRBJ1-5; TRBD1 might be the D (5 bases). The CDR3 sequence is 14 residues long. Germline V gene sequence: CDR1 SGDLS, CDR2 YYNGEE. V lost 5 bases to trimming and J lost 6 bases, with 15 bases between them. Here the CDR3 DNA reads TGTGCCAGCAGGGGACCTGGGGAGGGTCAGCCCCAGCATTTT. Its protein product is CASRGPGEGQPQHF.

Only one count was recorded for this clone. The chain carries TRBV7-3 and TRBJ2-1; the D is unclear. The germline CDR1 and CDR2 sequences are SGHTA and FQGTGA. The CDR3 consists of 14 residues. The V end was cut by 1 base, the J end by 4 bases, with 8 bases between. CDR3 protein: CASSLSGSYNEQFF. In DNA form, the CDR3 reads TGTGCCAGCAGCTTAAGTGGCAGTTACAATGAGCAGTTCTTC.

This clone was counted between two and nine times. The DNA for the CDR3 is TGTGCCAGCAGCCAAACAGGGGGCGCGTACGAGCAGTACTTC. Translation: CASSQTGGAYEQYF. The rearrangement uses TRBV6-2 or TRBV6-3 and TRBJ2-7; 9 nucleotides agree with TRBD1. V trimming: 6 bases; J trimming: 4 bases; junction bases outside the gene matches: 7. This CDR3 is 14 amino acids long. Per germline, CDR1 MNHEY and CDR2 SVGEGT.

The rearrangement links TRBV12-5 to TRBJ2-3, with 7 bases fitting TRBD1. Germline V CDR1 and CDR2: LGHNT, FRNRAP. The junction had 11 bases not matched to a gene; V was cut back by 1 base and J by 13 bases. The CDR3 is 14 amino acids. CDR3 nucleotides: TGTGCTAGTGGTTTGGCCCCTCGGGACAGTCTAAAGTATTTT. As protein: CASGLAPRDSLKYF.